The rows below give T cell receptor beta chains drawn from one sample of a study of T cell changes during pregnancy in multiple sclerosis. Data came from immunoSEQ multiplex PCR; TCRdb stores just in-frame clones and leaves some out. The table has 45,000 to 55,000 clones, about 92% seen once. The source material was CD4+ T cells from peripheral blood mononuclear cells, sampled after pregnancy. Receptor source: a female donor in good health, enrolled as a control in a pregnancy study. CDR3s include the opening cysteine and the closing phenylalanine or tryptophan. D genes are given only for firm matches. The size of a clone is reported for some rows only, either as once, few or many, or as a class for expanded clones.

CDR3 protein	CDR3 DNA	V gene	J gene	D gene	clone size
CAISHAGTAEQFF	TGTGCCATCAGTCATGCCGGGACAGCCGAGCAGTTCTTC	TRBV10-3	TRBJ2-1	TRBD1	.
CASSRRGDEQFF	TGTGCCAGCAGCCGCAGGGGGGATGAGCAGTTCTTC	TRBV11-3	TRBJ2-1	.	.
CASSVGEVNEQFF	TGTGCCAGCAGCGTAGGGGAGGTCAATGAGCAGTTCTTC	TRBV9	TRBJ2-1	.	.
CASSQDQTNYGYTF	TGTGCCAGCAGCCAAGATCAAACTAACTATGGCTACACCTTC	TRBV4-2	TRBJ1-2	.	few
CATGGVTGNTIYF	TGTGCCACCGGGGGGGTTACTGGAAACACCATATATTTT	TRBV15	TRBJ1-3	.	.
CASSLLDRSSYNEQFF	TGTGCCAGCAGCTTACTGGACAGGAGCTCCTACAATGAGCAGTTCTTC	TRBV7-2	TRBJ2-1	TRBD1	.
CASSFSGNGELFF	TGTGCCAGCAGCTTTAGCGGAAACGGGGAGCTGTTTTTT	TRBV11-2	TRBJ2-2	.	many
CASSLAIRDKGSRQHF	TGTGCCAGCAGCCTCGCCATCCGGGACAAAGGATCTAGGCAGCATTTT	TRBV11-2	TRBJ1-5	.	.
CASSLEGRGRRGSPSEQYF	TGTGCCAGCAGCTTGGAAGGCAGGGGGCGAAGGGGTTCGCCTTCCGAGCAGTACTTC	TRBV5-5	TRBJ2-7	TRBD1	.
CASSPRQARAEAFF	TGTGCCAGCAGTCCGCGACAGGCCAGGGCTGAAGCTTTCTTT	TRBV27	TRBJ1-1	.	.
CAISDGQTSSYEQYF	TGTGCCATCAGCGATGGACAGACCAGCTCCTACGAGCAGTACTTC	TRBV10-3	TRBJ2-7	.	.
CASSVVSGNRNTIYF	TGTGCCAGCAGCGTAGTTTCAGGGAATAGAAACACCATATATTTT	TRBV9	TRBJ1-3	.	.
CASSYRDQGRKKLFF	TGTGCCAGCAGTTACAGGGATCAGGGGCGTAAAAAACTGTTTTTT	TRBV6-6	TRBJ1-4	.	.
CASKGGINSPLHF	TGTGCCAGCAAAGGGGGCATAAATTCACCCCTCCACTTT	TRBV6-5	TRBJ1-6	TRBD1	.
CASSPGGAGSDTQYF	TGCGCCAGCAGCCCCGGGGGGGCAGGGTCAGATACGCAGTATTTT	TRBV4-3	TRBJ2-3	TRBD2	.
CASSQVGGWVNQPQHF	TGCGCCAGCAGCCAAGTGGGGGGGTGGGTCAATCAGCCCCAGCATTTT	TRBV4-1	TRBJ1-5	.	.
CASSLQGDEQFF	TGTGCCAGCAGCTTACAAGGGGATGAGCAGTTCTTC	TRBV11-3	TRBJ2-1	.	.
CASSPEGQGRSPLHF	TGTGCCAGCAGTCCGGAGGGACAGGGAAGATCACCCCTCCACTTT	TRBV9	TRBJ1-6	TRBD1	.
CASSIKRRESYNEQFF	TGTGCCAGTAGTATAAAACGGAGGGAATCATACAATGAGCAGTTCTTC	TRBV19	TRBJ2-1	.	.
CASSLKGGQGLTDTQYF	TGCGCCAGCAGCTTGAAGGGGGGACAGGGGTTGACAGATACGCAGTATTTT	TRBV5-1	TRBJ2-3	TRBD1	.
CASSHRLAGYGEQFF	TGTGCCAGCAGCCACCGACTAGCGGGGTATGGCGAGCAGTTCTTC	TRBV4-2	TRBJ2-1	TRBD2	.
CASSEESVLEAFF	TGTGCCAGCAGTGAAGAGTCGGTACTTGAAGCTTTCTTT	TRBV2	TRBJ1-1	.	.
CASRRTGGNEQYF	TGTGCCAGCAGAAGGACAGGGGGTAACGAGCAGTACTTC	TRBV6-5	TRBJ2-7	TRBD1	.
CASSTRTGETGELFF	TGTGCCAGCAGCACCCGGACAGGGGAGACCGGGGAGCTGTTTTTT	TRBV9	TRBJ2-2	TRBD1	.
CASSPTGGNTEAFF	TGTGCCAGCAGCCCAACAGGGGGGAACACTGAAGCTTTCTTT	TRBV7-3	TRBJ1-1	TRBD1	.
CASSQIAGGPNTGELFF	TGCGCCAGCAGCCAAATAGCGGGGGGGCCAAACACCGGGGAGCTGTTTTTT	TRBV4-3	TRBJ2-2	TRBD2	.
CASSRRGGPGGANVLTF	TGTGCCAGCAGCCGAAGGGGGGGCCCGGGTGGGGCCAACGTCCTGACTTTC	TRBV16	TRBJ2-6	.	.
CASSQVWQGPTNEKLFF	TGTGCCAGCAGCCAAGTGTGGCAGGGTCCAACTAATGAAAAACTGTTTTTT	TRBV4-2	TRBJ1-4	.	.
CASSTRGTQPNEQFF	TGCGCCAGCAGCACTAGGGGGACACAACCTAATGAGCAGTTCTTC	TRBV4-3	TRBJ2-1	.	.
CASSFGAGRTEAFF	TGCGCCAGCAGCTTTGGGGCAGGGCGAACTGAAGCTTTCTTT	TRBV5-1	TRBJ1-1	.	.
CSVETQGLTDTQYF	TGCAGCGTTGAAACCCAGGGCCTTACGGATACGCAGTATTTT	TRBV29-1	TRBJ2-3	.	once
CASSTSVDSPLHF	TGTGCCAGCTCAACCTCAGTCGATTCACCCCTCCACTTT	TRBV18	TRBJ1-6	.	.
CASSLDGRGSRDGYTF	TGTGCCAGCAGCTTAGACGGGCGGGGTTCAAGGGATGGCTACACCTTC	TRBV7-3	TRBJ1-2	.	.
CASRGQYGTEAFF	TGTGCCAGTAGGGGCCAATACGGCACTGAAGCTTTCTTT	TRBV19	TRBJ1-1	.	.
CASSPGASSGANVLTF	TGTGCCAGCAGCCCCGGAGCAAGTTCTGGGGCCAACGTCCTGACTTTC	TRBV7-3	TRBJ2-6	.	once
CASSLEPTLAGEQFF	TGTGCCAGCAGCTTGGAGCCCACCTTAGCGGGGGAGCAGTTCTTC	TRBV5-4	TRBJ2-1	TRBD2	once
CASSYSDGAEAFF	TGTGCCAGCAGTTACTCAGACGGGGCTGAAGCTTTCTTT	TRBV6-6	TRBJ1-1	.	.
CASSRGGQRSEQFF	TGTGCCAGTAGTCGGGGGGGACAGAGGAGTGAGCAGTTCTTC	TRBV19	TRBJ2-1	.	.
CASSFETASPYEQYF	TGTGCCAGCAGCTTTGAGACAGCGAGCCCGTACGAGCAGTACTTC	TRBV12-1	TRBJ2-7	.	.
CASSFGVGEYF	TGTGCCAGCAGTTTTGGGGTCGGGGAGTACTTC	TRBV28	TRBJ2-7	.	.
CASSSQGRGEKLFF	TGTGCCAGCAGCTCACAGGGGAGAGGTGAAAAACTGTTTTTT	TRBV7-2	TRBJ1-4	TRBD1	.
CASSIQATGLGDYTF	TGTGCCAGTAGTATACAAGCCACAGGGTTGGGTGACTACACCTTC	TRBV19	TRBJ1-2	.	few
CASSYAGRRNSPLHF	TGTGCCAGCAGCTATGCAGGCCGGCGTAATTCACCCCTCCACTTT	TRBV7-9	TRBJ1-6	.	.
CASSLIQTGARGYGYTF	TGTGCCAGCAGCTTAATTCAGACAGGGGCAAGAGGATATGGCTACACCTTC	TRBV5-6	TRBJ1-2	TRBD1	.
CASSLGLAGGRETQYF	TGTGCTAGCAGCTTGGGACTAGCGGGGGGCCGGGAGACCCAGTACTTC	TRBV7-7	TRBJ2-5	TRBD2	.
CASTSIGGTEAFF	TGTGCCAGCACTTCAATCGGGGGTACTGAAGCTTTCTTT	TRBV6-5	TRBJ1-1	.	.
CASSPADRGGTEAFF	TGCGCCAGCAGCCCTGCGGACAGGGGGGGCACTGAAGCTTTCTTT	TRBV4-3	TRBJ1-1	TRBD1	.
CASSSRLAGSTDTQYF	TGTGCCAGCAGCTCCCGACTAGCGGGGAGCACAGATACGCAGTATTTT	TRBV7-2	TRBJ2-3	TRBD2	.
CASSGGRNTDTQYF	TGTGCCAGCTCAGGGGGACGGAACACAGATACGCAGTATTTT	TRBV19	TRBJ2-3	TRBD1	once
CSADSYNEQFF	TGCAGCGCCGACTCGTACAATGAGCAGTTCTTC	TRBV29-1	TRBJ2-1	.	.
CASSIIRSPADTQYF	TGTGCCAGTAGTATAATTCGGTCTCCCGCAGATACGCAGTATTTT	TRBV19	TRBJ2-3	.	once
CASSSGQIDTEAFF	TGTGCCAGCAGTTCGGGACAGATTGACACTGAAGCTTTCTTT	TRBV6-5	TRBJ1-1	TRBD1	.
CASSPTGRQYQPQHF	TGCGCCAGCAGCCCAACTGGTCGACAGTATCAGCCCCAGCATTTT	TRBV5-1	TRBJ1-5	.	.
CASSPRTPSSSYNSPLHF	TGTGCCAGCAGTCCTAGGACACCATCGAGCTCCTATAATTCACCCCTCCACTTT	TRBV27	TRBJ1-6	.	.